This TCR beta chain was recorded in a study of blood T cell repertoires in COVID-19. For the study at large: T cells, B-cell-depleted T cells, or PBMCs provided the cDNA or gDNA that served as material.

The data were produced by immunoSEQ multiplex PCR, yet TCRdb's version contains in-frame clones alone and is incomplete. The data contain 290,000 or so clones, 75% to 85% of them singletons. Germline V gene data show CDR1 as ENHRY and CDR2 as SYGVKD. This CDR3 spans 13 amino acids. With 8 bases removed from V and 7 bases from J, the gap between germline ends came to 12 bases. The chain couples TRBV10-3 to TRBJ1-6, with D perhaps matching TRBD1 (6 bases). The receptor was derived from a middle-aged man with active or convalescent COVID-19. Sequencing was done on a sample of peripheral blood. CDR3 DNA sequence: TGTGCCATCGCAGGGGACCAAAATTCACCCCTCCACTTT. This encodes CAIAGDQNSPLHF.